These 18 T cell receptor beta chains share one sample of origin, sequenced in a study of cytomegalovirus exposure and HLA in healthy donors. The PCR used 60 Vbeta and 13 Jbeta primers. Profiling relied on immunoSEQ multiplex PCR, and the TCRdb table lists in-frame clones only, not all of them. The sample includes about 65,000 clones, more than 75% of them seen just once. The sample consisted of PBMCs. The receptors were sampled from a girl between 10 and 17 years old in good health and CMV-seropositive.

This chain joins TRBV5-8 and TRBJ1-6; 9 nucleotides agree with TRBD1. The CDR3 sequence is 15 residues long. J was trimmed by 6 bases and V by 4 bases; bases with no gene match: 5. CDR1 and CDR2 (germline): SGHTS, YDEGEE. This CDR3 is CASSLGQGFNSPLHF. The CDR3 nucleotides read TGTGCCAGCAGCCTGGGACAGGGTTTTAATTCACCCCTCCACTTT.

The V call is TRBV2, the J call TRBJ2-1, with D possibly being TRBD1 (5 bases). The V end lost 3 bases, the J end lost 7 bases, and 7 bases lay between the germline ends. Per the germline V gene, CDR1 is SNHLY and CDR2 is FYNNEI. The CDR3 has 12 residues. The CDR3 nucleotides are TGTGCCAGCAGTGATAGGGGTAATGAGCAGTTCTTC. It encodes CASSDRGNEQFF.

The chain combines TRBV27 with TRBJ2-2; D call uncertain. Germline lookup yields CDR1 MNHEY and CDR2 SMNVEV (reference sequence). V lost 5 bases, J lost 2 bases, and 12 bases lay in between. The CDR3 is 15 amino acids. The CDR3 DNA reads as TGTGCCAGCAGTCCCCTGGCCTCTAACACCGGGGAGCTGTTTTTT. This translates into CASSPLASNTGELFF.

This clone has a handful of counts. The chain combines TRBV7-6 with TRBJ1-3; a weak D match, TRBD1 (5 bases). Germline CDR1 SGHVS, CDR2 FNYEAQ. This CDR3 is 15 amino acids long. With 4 bases removed from V and 0 bases from J, the gap between germline ends came to 10 bases. The CDR3, as DNA: TGTGCCAGCAGCTCAAGGACAACCTCTGGAAACACCATATATTTT. Protein sequence: CASSSRTTSGNTIYF.

This clone occurred once. The rearrangement joins TRBV14 to TRBJ2-1, with 11 bases matching TRBD2. The germline gives CDR1 SGHDN, CDR2 FVKESK. This CDR3 has 15 amino acids. With V trimmed by 3 bases and J by 6 bases, 4 bases remained unmatched. CDR3 bases: TGTGCCAGCAGCCATAGCGGGAGGGCCCCCAATGAGCAGTTCTTC. Its protein is CASSHSGRAPNEQFF.

This CDR3 reads CASRRVYEQYF. The CDR3 DNA reads TGTGCCAGCCGAAGAGTTTACGAGCAGTACTTC. This chain uses TRBV6-5 with TRBJ2-7; D uncertain. The CDR3 totals 11 residues. Trimming shortened V by 8 bases and J by 4 bases, and 9 bases separated the two germline ends. Germline-derived CDR1 and CDR2 are MNHEY and SVGAGI.

The chain uses TRBV11-2 and TRBJ2-5; unclear D gene. CDR3 size: 12 residues. V lost 1 base and J 4 bases, leaving 4 bases between the germline ends. CDR1 and CDR2 from the germline V gene are SGHAT and FQNNGV. The CDR3: CASSLVRETQYF. The DNA of the CDR3 is TGTGCCAGCAGCTTAGTCCGAGAGACCCAGTACTTC.

This chain links TRBV6-1 with TRBJ2-7; TRBD1 matches 8 bases. Per the germline V gene, CDR1 is MNHNS and CDR2 is SASEGT. The CDR3 has 14 amino acids. V lost 6 bases and J lost 2; bases outside the gene matches: 6. In nucleotides, the CDR3 is TGTGCCAGCAGCCGCGGACAGGGCCCCTACGAGCAGTACTTC. Its translation is CASSRGQGPYEQYF.

This chain uses TRBV5-4 with TRBJ2-2; D is uncertain. The CDR3 has 15 amino acids. Germline loops: CDR1 SGHNT, CDR2 YYREEE (reference sequence). Deletions cut 4 bases from V and 3 bases from J, with 13 bases between. CDR3 DNA: TGTGCCAGCAGCACCGTCCAGGTCTACACCGGGGAGCTGTTTTTT. Translating it yields CASSTVQVYTGELFF. The whole variable domain, filled in from reference TRBV5-4 and TRBJ2-2, reads ETGVTQSPTHLIKTRGQQVTLRCSSQSGHNTVSWYQQALGQGPQFIFQYYREEENGRGNFPPRFSGLQFPNYSSELNVNALELDDSALYLCASSTVQVYTGELFFGEGSRLTVL.

V usage is TRBV2 and J usage is TRBJ2-7; TRBD1 aligns across 7 bases. The V gene end was trimmed by 4 bases and the J gene end by 4 bases; junction bases not matched to a gene: 7. The CDR3 has 14 amino acids. Germline lookup yields CDR1 SNHLY and CDR2 FYNNEI. DNA for the CDR3: TGTGCCAGCAGTGCACAGAAGGGGGCGTACGAGCAGTACTTC. As protein: CASSAQKGAYEQYF.

The chain employs TRBV29-1 and TRBJ2-5; 8 bases match TRBD1. CDR3 length: 12 residues. V lost 6 bases, J lost 5 bases, and 5 bases stayed unmatched. The germline CDR1 and CDR2 sequences are SQVTM and ANQGSEA. The CDR3 DNA sequence: TGCAGCGTCCGACAGGGGCGGGAGACCCAGTACTTC. Amino acids: CSVRQGRETQYF.

The gene calls are TRBV11-2 and TRBJ2-1, with TRBD2 identical over 9 bases. CDR3 length: 15 amino acids. Trimming cost V 0 bases and J 12 bases; bases outside gene matches: 9. Germline CDR1 is SGHAT and CDR2 is FQNNGV. The CDR3 DNA is TGTGCCAGCAGCTTAGAACCTAGCGGGGTAAGCGGGCAGTTCTTC. This gives the protein CASSLEPSGVSGQFF. Based on the CDR3 plus reference TRBV11-2 and TRBJ2-1, the full variable domain is EAGVAQSPRYKIIEKRQSVAFWCNPISGHATLYWYQQILGQGPKLLIQFQNNGVVDDSQLPKDRFSAERLKGVDSTLKIQPAKLEDSAVYLCASSLEPSGVSGQFFGPGTRLTVL.

This chain joins TRBV5-1 and TRBJ2-1, with D possibly being TRBD2 (6 bases). The CDR3 consists of 12 residues. Germline CDR1 reads SGHRS; CDR2 reads YFSETQ. The V and J ends lost 4 bases and 15 bases respectively, with 17 bases between them. The CDR3 spells CASSAMRDLWFF. CDR3 DNA: TGCGCCAGCAGCGCCATGCGGGACTTGTGGTTCTTC. Full variable domain (rest looked up from reference TRBV5-1 and TRBJ2-1): KAGVTQTPRYLIKTRGQQVTLSCSPISGHRSVSWYQQTPGQGLQFLFEYFSETQRNKGNFPGRFSGRQFSNSRSEMNVSTLELGDSALYLCASSAMRDLWFFGPGTRLTVL.

This chain links TRBV6-5 with TRBJ2-7, with D perhaps TRBD2 (5 bases). Trimming cost V 5 bases and J 2 bases, with 10 bases left between them. This CDR3 is 13 amino acids long. Germline V CDR1 and CDR2: MNHEY, SVGAGI. The CDR3 spells CASSTGVPYEQYF. CDR3 coding DNA: TGTGCCAGCAGTACCGGGGTCCCCTACGAGCAGTACTTC.

The rearrangement links TRBV6-5 to TRBJ2-7, with a weak D call TRBD2 (6 bases). Germline CDR1 reads MNHEY; CDR2 reads SVGAGI. V was clipped by 7 bases and J by 5 bases, with 9 bases between them. The CDR3 length is 11 residues. CDR3 loop: CASTPGDEQYF. In DNA form, the CDR3 reads TGTGCCAGCACCCCGGGGGACGAGCAGTACTTC.

The rearrangement uses TRBV6-5 and TRBJ1-4; 9 positions agree with TRBD1. There are 12 residues in the CDR3. The junction had 0 bases not matched to a gene; V was cut back by 6 bases and J by 7 bases. Germline values: CDR1 MNHEY, CDR2 SVGAGI. CDR3 sequence (DNA): TGTGCCAGCAGGGACAGGGGTGAAAAACTGTTTTTT. This sequence encodes CASRDRGEKLFF.

V gene TRBV9 combines with J gene TRBJ2-5; 7 positions agree with TRBD2. From germline, CDR1 is SGDLS and CDR2 YYNGEE. J gave up 5 bases and V 1 base, and 8 bases lay outside the gene matches. This CDR3 spans 15 amino acids. The CDR3 DNA follows: TGTGCCAGCAGCGTAAGGGAGGGCCTTTCGGAGACCCAGTACTTC. Its protein product is CASSVREGLSETQYF.

The gene calls are TRBV19 and TRBJ1-2, with a tentative D call TRBD1 (5 bases). Trimming removed 3 bases at V and 6 bases at J, with 11 bases between. Germline CDR1 and CDR2: LNHDA and SQIVND (reference sequence). The CDR3 contains 13 residues. CDR3 in amino acids: CASSIGQGDGYTF. CDR3 DNA sequence: TGTGCCAGTAGTATCGGGCAGGGTGATGGCTACACCTTC.